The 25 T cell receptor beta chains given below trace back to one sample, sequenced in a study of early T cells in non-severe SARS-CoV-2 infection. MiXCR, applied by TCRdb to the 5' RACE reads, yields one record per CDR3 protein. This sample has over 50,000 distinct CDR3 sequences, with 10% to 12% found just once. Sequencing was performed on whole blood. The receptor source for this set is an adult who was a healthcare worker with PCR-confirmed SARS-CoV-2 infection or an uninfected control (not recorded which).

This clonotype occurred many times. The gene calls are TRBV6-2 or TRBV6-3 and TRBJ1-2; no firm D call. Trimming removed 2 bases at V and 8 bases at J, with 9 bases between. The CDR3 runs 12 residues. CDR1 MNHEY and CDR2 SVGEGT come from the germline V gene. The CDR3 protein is CASSYLSYGYTF. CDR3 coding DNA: TGTGCCAGCAGTTACCTTTCATACGGCTACACCTTC.

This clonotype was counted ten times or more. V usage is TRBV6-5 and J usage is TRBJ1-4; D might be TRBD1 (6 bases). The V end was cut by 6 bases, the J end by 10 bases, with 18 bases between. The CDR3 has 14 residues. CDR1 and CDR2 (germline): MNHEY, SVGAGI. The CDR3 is CASSRVPGAGKLFF. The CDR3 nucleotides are TGTGCCAGCAGCAGGGTACCGGGGGCTGGAAAACTGTTTTTT.

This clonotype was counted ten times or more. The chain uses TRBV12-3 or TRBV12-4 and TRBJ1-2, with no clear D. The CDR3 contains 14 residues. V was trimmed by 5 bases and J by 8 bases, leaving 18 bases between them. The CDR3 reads CASSPRRVSEGYTF. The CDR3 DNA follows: TGTGCCAGCAGTCCGAGGCGGGTGTCGGAGGGCTACACCTTC.

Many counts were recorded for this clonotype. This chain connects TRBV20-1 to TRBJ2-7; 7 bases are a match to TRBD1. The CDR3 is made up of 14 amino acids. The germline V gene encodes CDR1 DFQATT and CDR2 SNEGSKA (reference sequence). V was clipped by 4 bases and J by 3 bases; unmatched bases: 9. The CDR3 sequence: CSAKRGQLVYEQYF. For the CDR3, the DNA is TGCAGTGCTAAACGGGGACAGCTTGTCTACGAGCAGTACTTC.

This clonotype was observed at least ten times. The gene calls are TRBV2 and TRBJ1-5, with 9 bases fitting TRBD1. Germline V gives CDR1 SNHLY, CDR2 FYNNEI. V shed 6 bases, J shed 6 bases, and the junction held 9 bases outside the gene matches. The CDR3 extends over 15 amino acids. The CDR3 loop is CASRQQGADSQPQHF. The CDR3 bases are TGTGCCAGCAGACAACAGGGGGCTGATAGTCAGCCCCAGCATTTT.

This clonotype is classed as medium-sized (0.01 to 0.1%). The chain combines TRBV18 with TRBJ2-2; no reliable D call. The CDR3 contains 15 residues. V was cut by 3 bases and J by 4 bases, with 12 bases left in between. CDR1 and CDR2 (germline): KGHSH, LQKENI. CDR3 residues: CASSPSKGSTGELFF. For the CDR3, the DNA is TGTGCCAGCTCACCGTCTAAGGGAAGCACCGGGGAGCTGTTTTTT.

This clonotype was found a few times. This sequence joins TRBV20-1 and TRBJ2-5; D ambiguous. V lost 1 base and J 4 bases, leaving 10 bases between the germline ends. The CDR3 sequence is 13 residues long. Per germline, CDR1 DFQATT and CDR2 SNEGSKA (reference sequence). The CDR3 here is CSARANAPETQYF. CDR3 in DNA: TGCAGTGCTAGAGCTAACGCCCCAGAGACCCAGTACTTC.

The CDR3 nucleotides are TGTGCCTGGAGTGTACGGACGAACACTGAAGCTTTCTTT. This sequence encodes CAWSVRTNTEAFF. The V call is TRBV30, the J call TRBJ1-1; no definite D call. Germline lookup yields CDR1 GTSNPN and CDR2 SVGIG (reference sequence). V lost 0 bases to trimming and J lost 1 base, with 6 bases between them. The CDR3 sequence is 13 residues long.

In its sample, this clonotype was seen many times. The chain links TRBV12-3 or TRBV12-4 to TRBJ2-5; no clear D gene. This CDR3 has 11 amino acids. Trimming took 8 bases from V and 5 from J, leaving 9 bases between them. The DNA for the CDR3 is TGTGCCAGCGGGCAGAGGGAGACCCAGTACTTC. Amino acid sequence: CASGQRETQYF.

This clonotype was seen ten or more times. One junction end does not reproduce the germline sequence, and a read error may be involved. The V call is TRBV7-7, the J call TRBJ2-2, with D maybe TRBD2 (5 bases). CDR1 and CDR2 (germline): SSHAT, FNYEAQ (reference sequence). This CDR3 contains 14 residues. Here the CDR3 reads CASSRTANTGELFF. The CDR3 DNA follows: TGTGCTAGCAGCCGGACTGCGAACACCGGGGAGCTGTTTTTT.

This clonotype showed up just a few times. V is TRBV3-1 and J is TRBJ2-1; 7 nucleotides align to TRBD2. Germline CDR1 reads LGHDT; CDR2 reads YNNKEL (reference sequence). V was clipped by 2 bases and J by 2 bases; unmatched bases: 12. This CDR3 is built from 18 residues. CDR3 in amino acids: CASSQISNGGRTYNEQFF. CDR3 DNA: TGTGCCAGCAGCCAAATTTCGAACGGGGGGAGGACCTACAATGAGCAGTTCTTC.

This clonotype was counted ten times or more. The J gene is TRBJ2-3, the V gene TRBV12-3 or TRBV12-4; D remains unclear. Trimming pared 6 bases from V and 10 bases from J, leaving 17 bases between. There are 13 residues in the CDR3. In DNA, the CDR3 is TGTGCCAGCAGCCAAACCACACGAACGGCGCAGTATTTT. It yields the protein CASSQTTRTAQYF.

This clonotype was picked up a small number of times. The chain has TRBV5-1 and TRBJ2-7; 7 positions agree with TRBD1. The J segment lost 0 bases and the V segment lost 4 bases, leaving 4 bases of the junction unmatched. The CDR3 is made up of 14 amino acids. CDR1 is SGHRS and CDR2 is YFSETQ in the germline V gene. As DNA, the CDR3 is TGCGCCAGCAGCATCGGACAGGACTCCTACGAGCAGTACTTC. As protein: CASSIGQDSYEQYF.

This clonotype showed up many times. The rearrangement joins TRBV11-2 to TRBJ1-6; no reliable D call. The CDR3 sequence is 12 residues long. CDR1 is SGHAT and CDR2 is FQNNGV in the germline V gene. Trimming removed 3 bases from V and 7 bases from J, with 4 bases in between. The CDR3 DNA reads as TGTGCCAGCAGCTTGGAGAATTCACCCCTCCACTTT. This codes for CASSLENSPLHF.

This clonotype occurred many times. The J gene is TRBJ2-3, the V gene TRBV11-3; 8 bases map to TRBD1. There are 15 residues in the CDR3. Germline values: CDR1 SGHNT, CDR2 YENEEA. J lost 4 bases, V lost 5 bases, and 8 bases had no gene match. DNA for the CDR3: TGTGCCAGCAGCGTAACAGGGGGGTACGCAGATACGCAGTATTTT. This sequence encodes CASSVTGGYADTQYF. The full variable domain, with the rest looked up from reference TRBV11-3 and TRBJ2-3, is EAGVVQSPRYKIIEKKQPVAFWCNPISGHNTLYWYLQNLGQGPELLIRYENEEAVDDSQLPKDRFSAERLKGVDSTLKIQPAELGDSAVYLCASSVTGGYADTQYFGPGTRLTVL.

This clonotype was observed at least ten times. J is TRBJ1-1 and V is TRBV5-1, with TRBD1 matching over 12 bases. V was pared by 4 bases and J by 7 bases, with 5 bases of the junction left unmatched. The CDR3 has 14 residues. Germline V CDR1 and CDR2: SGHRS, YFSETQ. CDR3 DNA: TGCGCCAGCAGCCCGGGACAGGGGGCGTTTGAAGCTTTCTTT. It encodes CASSPGQGAFEAFF.

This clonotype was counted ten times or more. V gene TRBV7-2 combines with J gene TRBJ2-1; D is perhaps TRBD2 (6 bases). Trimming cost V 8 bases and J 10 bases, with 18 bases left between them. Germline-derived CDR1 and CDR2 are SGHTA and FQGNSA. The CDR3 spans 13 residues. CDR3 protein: CASRSTQSGEQFF. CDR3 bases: TGTGCCAGCCGGTCCACCCAGAGCGGGGAGCAGTTCTTC.

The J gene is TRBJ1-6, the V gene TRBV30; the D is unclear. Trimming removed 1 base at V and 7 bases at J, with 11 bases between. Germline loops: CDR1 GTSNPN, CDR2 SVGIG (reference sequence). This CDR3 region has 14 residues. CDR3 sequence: CAWSGLNSNSPLHF. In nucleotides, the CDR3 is TGTGCCTGGAGTGGCCTTAATTCGAATTCACCCCTCCACTTT.

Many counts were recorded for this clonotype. DNA of the CDR3: TGTGCCAGCAGCCGGCGGGGGAACACCGGGGAGCTGTTTTTT. As protein: CASSRRGNTGELFF. The chain links TRBV11-2 to TRBJ2-2, with D perhaps TRBD2 (6 bases). The ends were cut back, 5 bases at V and 1 base at J, with 8 bases in the middle. The CDR3 totals 14 residues. Germline CDR1 and CDR2: SGHAT and FQNNGV.

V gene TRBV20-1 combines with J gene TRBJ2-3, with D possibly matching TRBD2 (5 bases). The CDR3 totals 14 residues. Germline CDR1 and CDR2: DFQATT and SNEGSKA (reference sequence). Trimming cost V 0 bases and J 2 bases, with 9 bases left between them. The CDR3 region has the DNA TGCAGTGCTAGAGATCCGGGGTACACAGATACGCAGTATTTT. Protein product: CSARDPGYTDTQYF.

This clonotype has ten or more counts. CDR3 in amino acids: CASAQGAVTDTQYF. The CDR3 DNA sequence: TGTGCCAGCGCACAGGGGGCGGTCACAGATACGCAGTATTTT. V and J are TRBV2 and TRBJ2-3; 9 positions agree with TRBD1. V lost 8 bases, J lost 2 bases, and 5 bases stayed unmatched. The CDR3 covers 14 residues. In germline, CDR1 is SNHLY, CDR2 FYNNEI.

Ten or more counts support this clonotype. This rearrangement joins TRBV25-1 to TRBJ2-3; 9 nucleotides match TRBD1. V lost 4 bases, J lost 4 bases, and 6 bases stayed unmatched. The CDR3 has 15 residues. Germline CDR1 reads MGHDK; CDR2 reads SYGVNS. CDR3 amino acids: CASSAGTGMADTQYF. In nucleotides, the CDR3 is TGTGCCAGCAGTGCCGGGACAGGGATGGCAGATACGCAGTATTTT.

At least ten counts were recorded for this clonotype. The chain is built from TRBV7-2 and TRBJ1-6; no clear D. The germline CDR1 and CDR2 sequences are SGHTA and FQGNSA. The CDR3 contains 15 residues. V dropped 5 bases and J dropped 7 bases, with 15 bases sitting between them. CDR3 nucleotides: TGTGCCAGCAGCCCCCGGACCGGGTCCAATTCACCCCTCCACTTT. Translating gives CASSPRTGSNSPLHF.

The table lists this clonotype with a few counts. The CDR3 sequence: CASSVEGLETQYF. The CDR3, as DNA: TGTGCCAGCAGCGTAGAAGGTCTAGAGACCCAGTACTTC. The chain couples TRBV9 to TRBJ2-5; D is unclear. The CDR3 length is 13 residues. Germline CDR1 is SGDLS and CDR2 is YYNGEE. The V and J ends lost 0 bases and 4 bases respectively, with 7 bases between them.

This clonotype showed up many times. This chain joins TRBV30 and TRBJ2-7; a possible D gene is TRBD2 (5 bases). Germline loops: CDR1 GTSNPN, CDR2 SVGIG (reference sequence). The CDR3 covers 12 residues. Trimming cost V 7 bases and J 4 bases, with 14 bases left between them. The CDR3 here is CAYHPGGYEQYF. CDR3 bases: TGTGCCTATCACCCCGGAGGATACGAGCAGTACTTC.